A single TCR beta chain is shown here with its context. Its antigen is as yet unknown. After constant-region reverse-primer amplification, full-length variable regions underwent semi-nested PCR with Nested Universal Primer A. TCRdb reprocessed the 5' RACE reads with MiXCR, giving one entry per CDR3 protein. The sample consists of around 50,000 distinct CDR3 sequences, more than 15% of them appearing once. Study-wide results and caveats: In terms of TCR gene usage, tumor memory CD4+ T cells clustered together with blood and lymph node memory CD4+ cells, as well as with lymph node naive CD4+ cells.

Naive CD4+ cells had CD25+ Tregs removed. This CDR3 spans 13 amino acids. The V gene lost 4 bases and the J gene lost 5 bases, with 11 bases spanning the gap. Per germline, CDR1 SQVTM and CDR2 ANQGSEA. Material: naive CD4+ T cells sorted from blood. Described subset: naive CD4+ T cells, CD4+CD45RA+CD25-. This receptor was obtained from a female donor with breast cancer. V is TRBV29-1 and J is TRBJ1-4; D gene ambiguous. The CDR3 nucleotides are TGCAGCGTTGGGGAAGTCCCAAATGAAAAACTGTTTTTT. Translated, it gives CSVGEVPNEKLFF. The full variable domain, its missing parts supplied by reference TRBV29-1 and TRBJ1-4, is SAVISQKPSRDICQRGTSLTIQCQVDSQVTMMFWYRQQPGQSLTLIATANQGSEATYESGFVIDKFPISRPNLTFSTLTVSNMSPEDSSIYLCSVGEVPNEKLFFGSGTQLSVL.